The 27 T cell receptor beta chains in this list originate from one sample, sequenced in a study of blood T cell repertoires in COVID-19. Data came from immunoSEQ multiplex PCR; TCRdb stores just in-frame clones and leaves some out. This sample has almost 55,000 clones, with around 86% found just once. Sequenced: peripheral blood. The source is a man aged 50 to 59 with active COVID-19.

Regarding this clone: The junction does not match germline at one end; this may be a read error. The CDR3 protein is CASSPGRGTEAFF. CDR3 DNA: TGTGCTAGCAGCCCCGGACGGGGCACTGAAGCTTTCTTT. This rearrangement joins TRBV7-7 to TRBJ1-1; D not resolved. This CDR3 region has 13 residues. The V gene's germline CDR1 is SSHAT and CDR2 FNYEAQ (reference sequence).

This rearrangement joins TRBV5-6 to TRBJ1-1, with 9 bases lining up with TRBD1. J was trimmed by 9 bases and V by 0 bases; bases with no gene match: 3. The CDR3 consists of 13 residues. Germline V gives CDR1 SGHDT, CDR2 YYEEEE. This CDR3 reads CASSLGQGEKAFF. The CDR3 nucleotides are TGTGCCAGCAGCTTGGGACAGGGGGAGAAAGCTTTCTTT.

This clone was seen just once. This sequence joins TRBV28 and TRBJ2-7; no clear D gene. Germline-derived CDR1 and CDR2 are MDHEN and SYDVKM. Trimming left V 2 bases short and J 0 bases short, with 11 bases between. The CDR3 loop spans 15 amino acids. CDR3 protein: CASSLPPPVSYEQYF. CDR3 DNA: TGTGCCAGCAGTTTACCGCCCCCGGTCTCCTACGAGCAGTACTTC.

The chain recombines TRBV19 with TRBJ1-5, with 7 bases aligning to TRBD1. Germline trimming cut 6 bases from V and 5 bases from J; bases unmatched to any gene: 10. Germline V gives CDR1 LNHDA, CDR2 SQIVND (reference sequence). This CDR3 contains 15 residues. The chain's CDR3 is CASSPRDRMYQPQHF. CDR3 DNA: TGTGCCAGTAGCCCGCGGGACAGAATGTATCAGCCCCAGCATTTT.

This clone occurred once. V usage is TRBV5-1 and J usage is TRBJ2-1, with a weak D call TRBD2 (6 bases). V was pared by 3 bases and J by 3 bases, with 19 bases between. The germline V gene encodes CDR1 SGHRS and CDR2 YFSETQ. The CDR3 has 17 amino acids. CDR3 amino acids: CASSSGTSPHGYNEQFF. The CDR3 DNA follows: TGCGCCAGCAGCTCCGGGACTTCCCCTCACGGCTACAATGAGCAGTTCTTC.

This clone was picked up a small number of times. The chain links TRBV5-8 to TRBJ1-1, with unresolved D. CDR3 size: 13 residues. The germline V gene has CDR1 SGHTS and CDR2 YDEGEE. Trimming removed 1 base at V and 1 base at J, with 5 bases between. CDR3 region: CASSLSQNTEAFF. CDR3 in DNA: TGTGCCAGCAGCTTGAGCCAGAACACTGAAGCTTTCTTT.

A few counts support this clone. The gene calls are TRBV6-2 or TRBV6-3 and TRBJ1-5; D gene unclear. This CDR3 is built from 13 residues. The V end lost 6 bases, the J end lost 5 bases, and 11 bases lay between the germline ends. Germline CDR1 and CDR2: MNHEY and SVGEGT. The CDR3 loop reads CASSTGFYQPQHF. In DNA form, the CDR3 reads TGTGCCAGCAGCACCGGGTTTTATCAGCCCCAGCATTTT.

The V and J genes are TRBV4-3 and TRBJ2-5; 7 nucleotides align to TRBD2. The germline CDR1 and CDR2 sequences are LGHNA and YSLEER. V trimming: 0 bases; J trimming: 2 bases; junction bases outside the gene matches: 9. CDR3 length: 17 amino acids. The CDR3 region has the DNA TGCGCCAGCAGCCAAGAATGGGCGGGAGTCGGGCAAGAGACCCAGTACTTC. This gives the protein CASSQEWAGVGQETQYF.

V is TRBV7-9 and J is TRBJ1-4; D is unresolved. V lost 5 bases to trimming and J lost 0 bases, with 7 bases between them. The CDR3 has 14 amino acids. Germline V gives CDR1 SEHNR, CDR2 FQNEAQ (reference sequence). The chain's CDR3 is CASSLSATNEKLFF. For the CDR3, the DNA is TGTGCCAGCAGCCTAAGCGCAACTAATGAAAAACTGTTTTTT.

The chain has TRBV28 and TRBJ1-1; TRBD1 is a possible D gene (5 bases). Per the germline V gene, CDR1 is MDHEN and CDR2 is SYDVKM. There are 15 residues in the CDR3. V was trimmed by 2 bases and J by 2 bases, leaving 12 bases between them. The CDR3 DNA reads TGTGCCAGCAGTTTAAGGGCGGGGGGAAACACTGAAGCTTTCTTT. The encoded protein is CASSLRAGGNTEAFF.

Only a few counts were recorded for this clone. The CDR3 loop reads CSVEDQRDRGYGYTF. DNA of the CDR3: TGCAGCGTTGAAGATCAAAGGGACAGGGGCTATGGCTACACCTTC. This rearrangement joins TRBV29-1 to TRBJ1-2, with 10 bases fitting TRBD1. Germline V gene data show CDR1 as SQVTM and CDR2 as ANQGSEA. The CDR3 runs to 15 residues. V gave up 0 bases and J gave up 4 bases; unmatched junction bases: 5.

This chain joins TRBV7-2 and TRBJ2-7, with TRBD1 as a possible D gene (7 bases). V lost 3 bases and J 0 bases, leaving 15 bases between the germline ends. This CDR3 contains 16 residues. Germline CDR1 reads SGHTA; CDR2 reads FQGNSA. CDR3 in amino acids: CASSFSAGGSSYEQYF. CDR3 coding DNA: TGTGCCAGCAGCTTTTCCGCAGGGGGGAGCTCCTACGAGCAGTACTTC.

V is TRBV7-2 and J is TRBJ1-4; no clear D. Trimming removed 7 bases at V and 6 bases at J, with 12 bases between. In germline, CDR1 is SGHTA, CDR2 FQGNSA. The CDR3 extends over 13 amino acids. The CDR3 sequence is CASTALGDEKLFF. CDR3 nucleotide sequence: TGTGCCAGCACCGCCCTAGGAGATGAAAAACTGTTTTTT.

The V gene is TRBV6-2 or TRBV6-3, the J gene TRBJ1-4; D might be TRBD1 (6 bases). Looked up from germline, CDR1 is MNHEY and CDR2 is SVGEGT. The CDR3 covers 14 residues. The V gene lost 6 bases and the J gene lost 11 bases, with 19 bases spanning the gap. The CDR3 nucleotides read TGTGCCAGCAGCCCAGTAGATGGACAGCCTAAACTGTTTTTT. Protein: CASSPVDGQPKLFF.

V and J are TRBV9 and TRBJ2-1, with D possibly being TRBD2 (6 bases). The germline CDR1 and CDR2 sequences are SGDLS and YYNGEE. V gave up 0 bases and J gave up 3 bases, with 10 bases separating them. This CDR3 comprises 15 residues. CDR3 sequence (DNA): TGTGCCAGCAGCGTAGAGGCGGGAAACTACAATGAGCAGTTCTTC. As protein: CASSVEAGNYNEQFF.

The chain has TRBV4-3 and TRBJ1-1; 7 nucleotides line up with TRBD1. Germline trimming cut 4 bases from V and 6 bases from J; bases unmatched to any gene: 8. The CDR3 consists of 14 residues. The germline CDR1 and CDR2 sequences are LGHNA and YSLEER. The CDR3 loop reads CASSPLRQGAEAFF. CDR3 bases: TGCGCCAGCAGCCCTCTCCGACAGGGCGCTGAAGCTTTCTTT.

The CDR3 bases are TGTGCCAGCAGCTTAGGAGCCAACTATGGCTACACCTTC. Its protein product is CASSLGANYGYTF. This chain joins TRBV7-9 and TRBJ1-2, with D hard to call. Trimming removed 1 base at V and 2 bases at J, with 5 bases between. The CDR3 contains 13 residues. CDR1 is SEHNR and CDR2 is FQNEAQ in the germline V gene (reference sequence).

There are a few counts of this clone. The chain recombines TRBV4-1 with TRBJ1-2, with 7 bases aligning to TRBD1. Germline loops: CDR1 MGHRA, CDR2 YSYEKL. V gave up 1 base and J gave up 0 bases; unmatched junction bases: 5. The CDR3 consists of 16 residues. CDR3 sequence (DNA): TGCGCCAGCAGCCAAGCCGGGACAGACTCTAACTATGGCTACACCTTC. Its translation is CASSQAGTDSNYGYTF.

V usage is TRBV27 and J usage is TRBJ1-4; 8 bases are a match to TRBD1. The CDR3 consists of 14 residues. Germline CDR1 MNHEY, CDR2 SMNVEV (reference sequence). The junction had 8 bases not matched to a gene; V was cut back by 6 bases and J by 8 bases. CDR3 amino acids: CASSPGGGVEKLFF. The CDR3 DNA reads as TGTGCCAGCAGCCCAGGGGGCGGGGTCGAAAAACTGTTTTTT.

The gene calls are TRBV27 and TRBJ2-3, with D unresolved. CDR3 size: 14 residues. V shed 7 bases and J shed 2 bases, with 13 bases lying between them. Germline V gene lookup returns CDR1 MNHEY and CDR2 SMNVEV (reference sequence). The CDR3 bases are TGTGCCAGCAAGAAGGCCGGAGACACAGATACGCAGTATTTT. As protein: CASKKAGDTDTQYF.

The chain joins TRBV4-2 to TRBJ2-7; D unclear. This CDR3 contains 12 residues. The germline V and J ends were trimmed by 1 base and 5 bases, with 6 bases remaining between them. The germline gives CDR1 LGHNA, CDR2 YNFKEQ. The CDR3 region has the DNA TGTGCCAGCAGCCAAGTCTCGGACGAGCAGTACTTC. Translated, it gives CASSQVSDEQYF.

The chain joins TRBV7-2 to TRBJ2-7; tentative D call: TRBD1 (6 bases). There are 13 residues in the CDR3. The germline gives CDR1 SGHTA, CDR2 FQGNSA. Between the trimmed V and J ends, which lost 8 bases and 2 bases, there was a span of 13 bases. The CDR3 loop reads CASAGAGPYEQYF. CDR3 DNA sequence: TGTGCCAGCGCAGGGGCAGGGCCCTACGAGCAGTACTTC.

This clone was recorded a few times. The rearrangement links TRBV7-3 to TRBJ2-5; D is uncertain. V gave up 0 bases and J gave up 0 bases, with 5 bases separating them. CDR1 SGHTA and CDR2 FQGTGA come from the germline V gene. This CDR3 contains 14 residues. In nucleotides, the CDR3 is TGTGCCAGCAGCTTAACGCCTAACCAAGAGACCCAGTACTTC. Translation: CASSLTPNQETQYF.

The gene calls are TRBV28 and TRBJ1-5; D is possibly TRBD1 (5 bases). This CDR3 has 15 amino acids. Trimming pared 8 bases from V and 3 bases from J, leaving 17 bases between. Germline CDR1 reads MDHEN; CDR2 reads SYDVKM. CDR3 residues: CASGYMGHYNQPQHF. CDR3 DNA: TGTGCCAGCGGATATATGGGGCATTACAATCAGCCCCAGCATTTT. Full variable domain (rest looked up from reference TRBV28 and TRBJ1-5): DVKVTQSSRYLVKRTGEKVFLECVQDMDHENMFWYRQDPGLGLRLIYFSYDVKMKEKGDIPEGYSVSREKKERFSLILESASTNQTSMYLCASGYMGHYNQPQHFGDGTRLSIL.

The CDR3 reads CASSYAGRTGELFF. The CDR3, as DNA: TGTGCCAGCAGTTACGCGGGGCGGACCGGGGAGCTGTTTTTT. This rearrangement joins TRBV6-5 to TRBJ2-2; a possible D gene is TRBD2 (6 bases). The length of the CDR3 is 14 residues. V lost 2 bases, J lost 5 bases, and 9 bases lay in between. Germline V lookup: CDR1 MNHEY, CDR2 SVGAGI.

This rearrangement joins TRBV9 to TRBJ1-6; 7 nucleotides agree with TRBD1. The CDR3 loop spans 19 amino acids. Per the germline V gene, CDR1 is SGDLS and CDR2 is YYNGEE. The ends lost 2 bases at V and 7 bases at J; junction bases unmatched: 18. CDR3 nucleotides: TGTGCCAGCAGCGTTTCTGGGACAGCTTCCCCTAATAGAAATTCACCCCTCCACTTT. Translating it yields CASSVSGTASPNRNSPLHF.

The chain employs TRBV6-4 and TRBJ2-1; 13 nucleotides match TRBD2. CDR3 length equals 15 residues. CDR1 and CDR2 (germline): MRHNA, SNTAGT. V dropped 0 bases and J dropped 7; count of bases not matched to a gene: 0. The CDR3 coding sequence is TGTGCCAGCAGTGACTCACTAGCGGGAGGGAATGAGCAGTTCTTC. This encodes CASSDSLAGGNEQFF.